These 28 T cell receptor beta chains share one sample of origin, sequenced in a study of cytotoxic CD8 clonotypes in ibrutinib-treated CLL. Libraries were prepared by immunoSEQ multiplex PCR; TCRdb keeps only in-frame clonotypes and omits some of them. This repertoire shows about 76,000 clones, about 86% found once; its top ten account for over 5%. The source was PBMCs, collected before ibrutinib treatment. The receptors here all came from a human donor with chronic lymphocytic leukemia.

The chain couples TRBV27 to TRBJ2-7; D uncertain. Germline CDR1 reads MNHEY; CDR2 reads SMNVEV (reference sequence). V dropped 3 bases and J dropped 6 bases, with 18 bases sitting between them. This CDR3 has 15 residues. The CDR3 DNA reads TGTGCCAGCAGTTTTGCCTTTGATCACACGCTCGAGCAGTACTTC. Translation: CASSFAFDHTLEQYF.

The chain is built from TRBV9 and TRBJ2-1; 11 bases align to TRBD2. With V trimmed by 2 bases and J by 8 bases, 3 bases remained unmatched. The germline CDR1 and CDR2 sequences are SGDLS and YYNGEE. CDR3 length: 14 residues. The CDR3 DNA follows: TGTGCCAGCAGCGTTAGCGGGAGGGCCGATGAGCAGTTCTTC. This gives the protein CASSVSGRADEQFF.

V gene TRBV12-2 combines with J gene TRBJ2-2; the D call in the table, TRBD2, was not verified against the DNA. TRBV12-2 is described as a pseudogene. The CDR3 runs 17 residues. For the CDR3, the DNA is TGTGCAAGTCGCTTAGATGATCCAGCGGTCAACACCGGGGAGCTGTTTTTT. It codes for CASRLDDPAVNTGELFF.

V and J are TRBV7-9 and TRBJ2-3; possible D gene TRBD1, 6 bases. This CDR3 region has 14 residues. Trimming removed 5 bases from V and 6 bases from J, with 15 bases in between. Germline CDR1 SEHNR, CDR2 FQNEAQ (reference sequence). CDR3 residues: CASSPKGGLDTQYF. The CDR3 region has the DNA TGTGCCAGCAGCCCCAAAGGGGGTTTGGATACGCAGTATTTT.

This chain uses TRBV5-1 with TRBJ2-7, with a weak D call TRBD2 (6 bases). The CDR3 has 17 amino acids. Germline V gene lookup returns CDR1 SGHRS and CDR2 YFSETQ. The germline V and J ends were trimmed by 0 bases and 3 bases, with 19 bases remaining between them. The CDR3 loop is CASSLESVGGLFYEQYF. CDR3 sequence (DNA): TGCGCCAGCAGCTTGGAGAGCGTCGGGGGTTTGTTCTACGAGCAGTACTTC.

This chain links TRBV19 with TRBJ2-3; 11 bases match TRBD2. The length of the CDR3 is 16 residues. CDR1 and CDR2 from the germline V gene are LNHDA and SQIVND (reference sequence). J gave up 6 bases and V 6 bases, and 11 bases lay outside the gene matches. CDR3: CASRDNRLAGSDTQYF. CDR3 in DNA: TGTGCCAGTAGGGACAATAGACTAGCGGGATCCGATACGCAGTATTTT.

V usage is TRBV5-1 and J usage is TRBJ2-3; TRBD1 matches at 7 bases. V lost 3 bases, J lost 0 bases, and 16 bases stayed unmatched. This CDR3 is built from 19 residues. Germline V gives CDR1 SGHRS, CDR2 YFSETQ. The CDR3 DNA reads TGCGCCAGCAGCTATTGGATTTCAGGGGGAATGCGTAGCACAGATACGCAGTATTTT. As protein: CASSYWISGGMRSTDTQYF.

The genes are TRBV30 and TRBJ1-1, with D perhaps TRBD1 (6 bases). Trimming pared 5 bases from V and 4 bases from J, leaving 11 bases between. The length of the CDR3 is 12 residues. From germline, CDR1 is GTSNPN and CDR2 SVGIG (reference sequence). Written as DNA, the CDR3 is TGTGCCTGGGATACAGGGAGCACTGAAGCTTTCTTT. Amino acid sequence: CAWDTGSTEAFF.

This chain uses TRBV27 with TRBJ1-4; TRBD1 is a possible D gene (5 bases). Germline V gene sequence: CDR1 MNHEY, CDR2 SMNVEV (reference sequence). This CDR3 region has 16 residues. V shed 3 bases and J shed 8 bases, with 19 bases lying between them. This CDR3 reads CASSFGGYDLREKLFF. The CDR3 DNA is TGTGCCAGCAGTTTTGGGGGTTATGATCTGAGGGAAAAACTGTTTTTT.

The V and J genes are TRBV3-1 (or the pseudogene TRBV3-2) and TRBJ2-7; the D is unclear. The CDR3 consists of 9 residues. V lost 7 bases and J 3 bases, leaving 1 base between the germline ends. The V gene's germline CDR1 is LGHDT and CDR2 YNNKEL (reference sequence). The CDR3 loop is CASNYEQYF. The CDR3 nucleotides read TGTGCCAGCAACTACGAGCAGTACTTC.

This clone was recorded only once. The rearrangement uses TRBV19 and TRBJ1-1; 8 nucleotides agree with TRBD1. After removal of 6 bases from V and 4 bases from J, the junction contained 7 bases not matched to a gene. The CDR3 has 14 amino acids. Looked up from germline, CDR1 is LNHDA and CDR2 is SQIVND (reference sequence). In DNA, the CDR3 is TGTGCCAGTAGGACCGGGACAGGCGGCACTGAAGCTTTCTTT. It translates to CASRTGTGGTEAFF. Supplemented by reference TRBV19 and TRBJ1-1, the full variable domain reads DGGITQSPKYLFRKEGQNVTLSCEQNLNHDAMYWYRQDPGQGLRLIYYSQIVNDFQKGDIAEGYSVSREKKESFPLTVTSAQKNPTAFYLCASRTGTGGTEAFFGQGTRLTVV.

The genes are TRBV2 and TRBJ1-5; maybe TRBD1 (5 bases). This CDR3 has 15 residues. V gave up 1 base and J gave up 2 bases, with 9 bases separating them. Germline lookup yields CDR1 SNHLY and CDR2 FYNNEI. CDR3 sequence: CASSEVGGGNQPQHF. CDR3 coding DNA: TGTGCCAGCAGTGAAGTTGGGGGAGGCAATCAGCCCCAGCATTTT.

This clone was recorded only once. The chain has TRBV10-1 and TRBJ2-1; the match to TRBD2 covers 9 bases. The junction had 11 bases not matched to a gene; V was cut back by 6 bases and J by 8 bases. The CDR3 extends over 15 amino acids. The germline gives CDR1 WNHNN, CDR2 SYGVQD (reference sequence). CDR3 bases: TGCGCCAGCAGACCGTCTAGCGGGAACGTCTATGAGCAGTTCTTC. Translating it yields CASRPSSGNVYEQFF.

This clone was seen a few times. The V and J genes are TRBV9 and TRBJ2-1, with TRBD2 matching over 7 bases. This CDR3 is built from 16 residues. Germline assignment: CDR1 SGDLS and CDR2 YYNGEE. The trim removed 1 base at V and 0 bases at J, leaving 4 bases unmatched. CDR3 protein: CASSVTSESSYNEQFF. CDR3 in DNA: TGTGCCAGCAGCGTAACTAGCGAGAGCTCCTACAATGAGCAGTTCTTC.

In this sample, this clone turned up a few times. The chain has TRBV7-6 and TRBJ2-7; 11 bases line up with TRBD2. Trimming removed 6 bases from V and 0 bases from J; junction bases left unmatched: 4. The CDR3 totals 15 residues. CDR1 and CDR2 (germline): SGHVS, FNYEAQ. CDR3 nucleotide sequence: TGTGCCAGCAGTCCAACTAGCGGGGGCTCCTACGAGCAGTACTTC. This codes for CASSPTSGGSYEQYF.

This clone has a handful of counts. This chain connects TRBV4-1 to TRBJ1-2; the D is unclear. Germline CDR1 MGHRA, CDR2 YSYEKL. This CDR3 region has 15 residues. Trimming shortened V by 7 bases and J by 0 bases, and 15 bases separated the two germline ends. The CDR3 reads CASNWALNSNYGYTF. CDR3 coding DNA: TGCGCCAGCAACTGGGCACTAAATTCTAACTATGGCTACACCTTC.

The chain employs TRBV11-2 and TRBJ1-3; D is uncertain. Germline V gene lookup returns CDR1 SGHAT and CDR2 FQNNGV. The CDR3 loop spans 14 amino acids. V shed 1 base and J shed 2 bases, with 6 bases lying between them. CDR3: CASSLVGAGNTIYF. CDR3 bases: TGTGCCAGCAGCTTAGTAGGAGCTGGAAACACCATATATTTT.

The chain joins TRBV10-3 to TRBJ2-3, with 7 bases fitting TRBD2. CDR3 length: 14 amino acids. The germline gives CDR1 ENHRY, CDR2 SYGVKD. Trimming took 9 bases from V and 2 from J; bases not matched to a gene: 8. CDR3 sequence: CAMSPAGTTDTQYF. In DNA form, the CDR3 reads TGTGCCATGTCTCCAGCGGGAACCACAGATACGCAGTATTTT.

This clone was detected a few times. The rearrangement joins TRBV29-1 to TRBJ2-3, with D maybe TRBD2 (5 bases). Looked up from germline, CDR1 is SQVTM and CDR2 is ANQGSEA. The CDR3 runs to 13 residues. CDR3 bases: TGCGTCGTCGGACTTCAGGTCTCAGATACGCAGTATTTT. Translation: CVVGLQVSDTQYF.

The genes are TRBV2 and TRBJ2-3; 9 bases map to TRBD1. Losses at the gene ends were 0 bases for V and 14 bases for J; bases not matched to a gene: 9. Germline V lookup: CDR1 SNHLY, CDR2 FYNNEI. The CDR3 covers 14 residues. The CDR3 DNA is TGTGCCAGCAGTGAAGCTAGATGGGGGACAGGGAGGTATTTT. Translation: CASSEARWGTGRYF.

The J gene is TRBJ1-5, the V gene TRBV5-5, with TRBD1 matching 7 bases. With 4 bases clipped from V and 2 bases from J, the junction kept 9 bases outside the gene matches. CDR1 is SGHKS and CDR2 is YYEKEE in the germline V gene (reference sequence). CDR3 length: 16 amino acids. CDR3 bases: TGTGCCAGCAGCCCTTTCACGGGACAGCGCAATCAGCCCCAGCATTTT. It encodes CASSPFTGQRNQPQHF.

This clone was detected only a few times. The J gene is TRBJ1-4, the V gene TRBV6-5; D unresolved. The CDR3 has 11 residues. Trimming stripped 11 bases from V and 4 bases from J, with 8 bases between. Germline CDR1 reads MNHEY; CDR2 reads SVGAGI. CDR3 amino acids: CASQLNEKLFF. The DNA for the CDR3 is TGTGCCTCTCAGCTTAATGAAAAACTGTTTTTT.

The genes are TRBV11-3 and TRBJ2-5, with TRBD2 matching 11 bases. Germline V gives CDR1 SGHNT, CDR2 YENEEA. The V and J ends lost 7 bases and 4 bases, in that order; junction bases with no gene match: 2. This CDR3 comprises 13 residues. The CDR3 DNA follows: TGTGCCAGCAATAGCGGGAGGGGAGAGACCCAGTACTTC. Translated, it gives CASNSGRGETQYF.

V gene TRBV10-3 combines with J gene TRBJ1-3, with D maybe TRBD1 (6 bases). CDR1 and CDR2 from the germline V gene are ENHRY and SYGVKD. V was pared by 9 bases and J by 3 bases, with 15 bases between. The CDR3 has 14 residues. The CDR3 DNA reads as TGTGCCATACGCAGGGGAGCGGATGGAAACACCATATATTTT. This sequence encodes CAIRRGADGNTIYF.

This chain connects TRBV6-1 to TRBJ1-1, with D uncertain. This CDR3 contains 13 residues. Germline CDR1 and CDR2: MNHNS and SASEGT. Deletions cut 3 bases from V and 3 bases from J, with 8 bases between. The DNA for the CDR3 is TGTGCCAGCAGTGACGGGATGTACACTGAAGCTTTCTTT. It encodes CASSDGMYTEAFF.

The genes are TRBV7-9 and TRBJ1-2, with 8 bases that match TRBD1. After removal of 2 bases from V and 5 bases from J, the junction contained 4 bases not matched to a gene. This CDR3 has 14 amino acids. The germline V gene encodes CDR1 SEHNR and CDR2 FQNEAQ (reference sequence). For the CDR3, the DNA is TGTGCCAGCAGCTTAAACAGGGGGGAGTATGGCTACACCTTC. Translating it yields CASSLNRGEYGYTF.

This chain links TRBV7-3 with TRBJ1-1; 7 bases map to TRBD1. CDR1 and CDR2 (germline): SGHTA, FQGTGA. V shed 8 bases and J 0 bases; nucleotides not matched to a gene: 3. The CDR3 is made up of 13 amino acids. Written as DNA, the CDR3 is TGTGCCAGCGGGGGACAGCTGAACACTGAAGCTTTCTTT. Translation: CASGGQLNTEAFF.

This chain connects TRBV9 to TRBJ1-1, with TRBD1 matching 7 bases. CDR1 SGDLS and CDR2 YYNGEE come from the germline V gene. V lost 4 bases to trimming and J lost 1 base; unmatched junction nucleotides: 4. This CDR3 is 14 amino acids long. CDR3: CASSRTGANTEAFF. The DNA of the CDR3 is TGTGCCAGCAGCCGGACAGGAGCGAACACTGAAGCTTTCTTT.